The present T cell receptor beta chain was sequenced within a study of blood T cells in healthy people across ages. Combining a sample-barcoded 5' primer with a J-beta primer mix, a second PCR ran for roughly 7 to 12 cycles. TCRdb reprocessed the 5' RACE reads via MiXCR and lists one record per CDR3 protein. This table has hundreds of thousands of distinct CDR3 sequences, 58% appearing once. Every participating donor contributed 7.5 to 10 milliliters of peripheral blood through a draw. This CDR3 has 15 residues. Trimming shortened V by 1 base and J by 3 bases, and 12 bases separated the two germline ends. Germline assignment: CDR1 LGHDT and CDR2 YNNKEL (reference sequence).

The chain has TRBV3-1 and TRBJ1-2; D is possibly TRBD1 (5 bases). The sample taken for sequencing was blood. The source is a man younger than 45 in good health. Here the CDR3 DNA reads TGTGCCAGCAGCCAAGGGCGGGGGACCTACTATGGCTACACCTTC. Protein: CASSQGRGTYYGYTF.